This T cell receptor beta chain was identified during a study of cytomegalovirus exposure and HLA in healthy donors. Study background: The roughly 120 validation repertoires used the same platform as the 500 to 700 first-cohort repertoires, a later analysis reported.

Points from the study as a whole: The investigators catalogued 150 or so TCR beta chains as cytomegalovirus-associated. It was reportedly the case that the classifier diagnosed cytomegalovirus status with high specificity and sensitivity.

About this clone: Its target is not known.

The CDR3 covers 14 residues. Per the germline V gene, CDR1 is SGDLS and CDR2 is YYNGEE. V shed 0 bases and J shed 4 bases, with 11 bases lying between them. TCRdb's copy holds only in-frame clones and misses some; the assay was immunoSEQ multiplex PCR. The sample gives 100,000 to 150,000 clones, 89% of which show up once; 0.95% to 1.5% is in the top ten. The sequence derives from a woman aged 18-29 years in good health and CMV-seronegative. This chain links TRBV9 with TRBJ2-7; D is possibly TRBD2 (5 bases). Sequencing used PBMCs. DNA of the CDR3: TGTGCCAGCAGCGTAGGAGGAGGTCTTTACGAGCAGTACTTC. It translates to CASSVGGGLYEQYF.